This T cell receptor beta chain was retrieved from a study of cytomegalovirus exposure and HLA in healthy donors. For the study at large: Assignment to the Caucasian-associated ancestry cluster applied to approximately 80% of the approximately 400 genotyped donors.

A multiplex PCR was run with 60 Vbeta primers and 13 Jbeta primers. The method was immunoSEQ multiplex PCR; TCRdb's version includes in-frame clones alone and lacks a portion of them. Of around 140,000 clones in the sample, approximately 9% are singletons; the top ten hold 6.5% to 9%. Points on this clone: Antigen specificity is unknown.

CDR3 length: 16 residues. J lost 4 bases, V lost 1 base, and 7 bases had no gene match. Per germline, CDR1 SGHTA and CDR2 FQGNSA. Study-wide findings and caveats: Specific recognition of CMV antigens was confirmed in vitro for a few chains (all CMV-associated). 87-base-pair reads could not separate some V segments, including TRBV6-2 and TRBV6-3. Certain sequence variants were highly shared and formed a cluster, and this cluster was likely a sequencing artifact.

This TCR was recovered from a woman in her 40s in good health and CMV-seropositive. Input material: PBMCs. V gene TRBV7-2 combines with J gene TRBJ2-7; 10 bases map to TRBD2. In DNA, the CDR3 is TGTGCCAGCAGCTTAGATAGCGGGGGGACTAATTACGAGCAGTACTTC. Translating it yields CASSLDSGGTNYEQYF.